Below, 2 T cell receptor beta chains from the same sample are listed, as sequenced in a study of human T cells and chemical hapten exposure. One entry per CDR3 protein results from TCRdb running MiXCR on the RACE reads. The sample consists of around 120,000 distinct CDR3 sequences, 9.5% to 13% of them appearing once. This sample's time point: patch test 1, 2 weeks after DPC sensitization. As for treatment: therapeutic diphenylcyclopropenone sensitization with weekly scalp DPC. The sample was whole blood, taken in connection with sensitization to the hapten diphenylcyclopropenone (DPC). The receptor source for this set is a woman aged 50 to 60 with alopecia areata. Some clones in this sample may be carry-over from other donors' samples.

The chain combines TRBV6-1 with TRBJ2-7, with a possible D match to TRBD2 (5 bases). CDR1 MNHNS and CDR2 SASEGT come from the germline V gene. Trimming shortened V by 6 bases and J by 0 bases, and 12 bases separated the two germline ends. The CDR3 runs 14 residues. The CDR3 loop reads CASSLLGSSYEQYF. The CDR3 bases are TGTGCCAGCAGCCTTCTTGGGAGCTCCTACGAGCAGTACTTC.

This clonotype was seen ten or more times. The V and J genes are TRBV20-1 and TRBJ2-2; a weak D match, TRBD2 (6 bases). Trimming pared 7 bases from V and 5 bases from J, leaving 20 bases between. From germline, CDR1 is DFQATT and CDR2 SNEGSKA (reference sequence). This CDR3 contains 15 residues. This chain's CDR3 is CSVPEAGKETGELFF. As DNA, the CDR3 is TGCAGTGTCCCCGAGGCGGGAAAGGAGACCGGGGAGCTGTTTTTT.